This entry lists 19 T cell receptor beta chains sequenced from one sample in a study of T cell responses to AZD1222 COVID-19 vaccine. The protocol was immunoSEQ multiplex PCR, while the TCRdb copy is restricted to in-frame clones and leaves out a portion. The data hold roughly 150,000 clones, with approximately 92% observed a single time. The sample was peripheral blood, taken 28 days after the second AZD1222 dose. Receptors originate from an adult who received the AZD1222 COVID-19 vaccine.

The chain uses TRBV7-9 and TRBJ2-5; 8 nucleotides match TRBD2. The CDR3 loop spans 14 amino acids. With V trimmed by 5 bases and J by 5 bases, 7 bases remained unmatched. Germline loops: CDR1 SEHNR, CDR2 FQNEAQ (reference sequence). For the CDR3, the DNA is TGTGCCAGCAGCCGGGGACTAGGGGGTGAGACCCAGTACTTC. Amino acid sequence: CASSRGLGGETQYF.

The rearrangement uses TRBV5-4 and TRBJ2-1; maybe TRBD2 (5 bases). In germline, CDR1 is SGHNT, CDR2 YYREEE (reference sequence). The CDR3 extends over 15 amino acids. V dropped 0 bases and J dropped 2 bases, with 9 bases sitting between them. CDR3 loop: CASSLAAGTYNEQFF. CDR3 DNA sequence: TGTGCCAGCAGCTTGGCGGCGGGTACCTACAATGAGCAGTTCTTC.

Written as DNA, the CDR3 is TGTGCCAGCAGTTATGGCCCGCACGAGCAGTACTTC. As protein: CASSYGPHEQYF. The chain employs TRBV6-5 and TRBJ2-7; D unresolved. Trimming removed 3 bases at V and 5 bases at J, with 8 bases between. The CDR3 covers 12 residues. Per germline, CDR1 MNHEY and CDR2 SVGAGI.

V is TRBV29-1 and J is TRBJ2-5; D may be TRBD2 (6 bases). Germline lookup yields CDR1 SQVTM and CDR2 ANQGSEA. V lost 7 bases to trimming and J lost 9 bases, with 15 bases between them. This CDR3 has 11 residues. This chain's CDR3 is CSAGASMPQYF. The CDR3 DNA reads as TGCAGCGCGGGAGCTAGTATGCCCCAGTACTTC.

This clone was observed a single time. This sequence joins TRBV27 and TRBJ1-2, with D perhaps TRBD1 (5 bases). Trimming removed 5 bases from V and 4 bases from J, with 17 bases in between. This CDR3 region has 15 residues. Germline V gene data show CDR1 as MNHEY and CDR2 as SMNVEV (reference sequence). The CDR3 loop is CASSPSFGAGYGYTF. The CDR3, as DNA: TGTGCCAGCAGTCCCTCGTTCGGGGCTGGCTATGGCTACACCTTC.

In DNA form, the CDR3 reads TGTGCCAGTAGTGATAGATCGGGGTGGGGGGCAGGTCAGCCCCAGCATTTT. Its protein is CASSDRSGWGAGQPQHF. The chain joins TRBV19 to TRBJ1-5; D might be TRBD1 (6 bases). The germline gives CDR1 LNHDA, CDR2 SQIVND (reference sequence). V lost 5 bases and J 6 bases, leaving 23 bases between the germline ends. The CDR3 covers 17 residues.

This rearrangement joins TRBV11-2 to TRBJ2-7, with D perhaps TRBD2 (6 bases). This CDR3 contains 13 residues. The germline gives CDR1 SGHAT, CDR2 FQNNGV. Trimming removed 1 base from V and 5 bases from J, with 9 bases in between. The CDR3 nucleotides are TGTGCCAGCAGCTTAGGGGGCGGGGACGAGCAGTACTTC. Amino acids: CASSLGGGDEQYF.

The rearrangement uses TRBV27 and TRBJ1-2; 10 bases are shared with TRBD1. Per the germline V gene, CDR1 is MNHEY and CDR2 is SMNVEV (reference sequence). V shed 6 bases, J shed 0 bases, and the junction held 7 bases outside the gene matches. CDR3 length equals 16 residues. The CDR3 DNA follows: TGTGCCAGCAGACCCTCCGGGACAGGGGCTAACTATGGCTACACCTTC. Amino acid sequence: CASRPSGTGANYGYTF.

The chain combines TRBV14 with TRBJ1-4; D perhaps matches TRBD1 (6 bases). V lost 1 base, J lost 2 bases, and 14 bases lay in between. Per germline, CDR1 SGHDN and CDR2 FVKESK. The CDR3 spans 17 residues. The DNA of the CDR3 is TGTGCCAGCAGCCAAGCGGACAGACCTTGGACTAATGAAAAACTGTTTTTT. Protein sequence: CASSQADRPWTNEKLFF.

V gene TRBV7-9 combines with J gene TRBJ2-1; 10 bases line up with TRBD2. CDR1 and CDR2 from the germline V gene are SEHNR and FQNEAQ (reference sequence). CDR3 length: 15 amino acids. V lost 1 base, J lost 7 bases, and 4 bases stayed unmatched. As DNA, the CDR3 is TGTGCCAGCAGCTTAGTGGGACTAGCGAGGAATGAGCAGTTCTTC. This translates into CASSLVGLARNEQFF.

This rearrangement joins TRBV11-3 to TRBJ2-5, with D possibly matching TRBD2 (7 bases). CDR3 length equals 16 residues. Looked up from germline, CDR1 is SGHNT and CDR2 is YENEEA. Trimming pared 4 bases from V and 1 base from J, leaving 16 bases between. CDR3 protein: CASSSGTRGAQETQYF. DNA for the CDR3: TGTGCCAGCAGCTCGGGGACTCGGGGGGCCCAAGAGACCCAGTACTTC.

This chain connects TRBV29-1 to TRBJ1-1; weak D call: TRBD1 (6 bases). Trimming left V 4 bases short and J 3 bases short, with 9 bases between. Germline CDR1 and CDR2: SQVTM and ANQGSEA. The CDR3 is made up of 12 amino acids. CDR3 sequence: CSVAGGYTEAFF. The CDR3 DNA sequence: TGCAGCGTTGCGGGGGGCTACACTGAAGCTTTCTTT.

This chain connects TRBV12-5 to TRBJ1-1, with a weak D call TRBD1 (6 bases). The CDR3 loop spans 15 amino acids. V was shortened by 1 base and J by 1 base, with 10 bases between the two germline ends. Per germline, CDR1 LGHNT and CDR2 FRNRAP. The chain's CDR3 is CASGLEATGNTEAFF. DNA for the CDR3: TGTGCTAGTGGTTTGGAAGCGACAGGGAACACTGAAGCTTTCTTT. The variable domain in full, with the rest retrieved from reference TRBV12-5 and TRBJ1-1, is DARVTQTPRHKVTEMGQEVTMRCQPILGHNTVFWYRQTMMQGLELLAYFRNRAPLDDSGMPKDRFSAEMPDATLATLKIQPSEPRDSAVYFCASGLEATGNTEAFFGQGTRLTVV.

CDR3 DNA sequence: TGTGCCAGCACTAGTAATACTTACGAGCAGTACTTC. Its protein is CASTSNTYEQYF. The chain recombines TRBV28 with TRBJ2-7; D uncertain. Trimming removed 7 bases at V and 4 bases at J, with 11 bases between. There are 12 residues in the CDR3. Germline CDR1 MDHEN, CDR2 SYDVKM.

The chain recombines TRBV9 with TRBJ2-3, with 12 bases aligning to TRBD2. V shed 4 bases and J 5 bases; nucleotides not matched to a gene: 5. CDR3 length equals 15 residues. Germline-derived CDR1 and CDR2 are SGDLS and YYNGEE. In DNA, the CDR3 is TGTGCCAGCAGCCTAGCGGGAGGGCTAGGAGATACGCAGTATTTT. Protein product: CASSLAGGLGDTQYF.

The chain links TRBV15 to TRBJ1-2; weak D call: TRBD1 (6 bases). The ends were cut back, 2 bases at V and 4 bases at J, with 14 bases in the middle. The CDR3 contains 15 residues. Looked up from germline, CDR1 is LNHNV and CDR2 is YYDKDF (reference sequence). CDR3 bases: TGTGCCACCAGCAGACTATCCCAGGGGTCCTATGGCTACACCTTC. Its translation is CATSRLSQGSYGYTF.

The chain joins TRBV21-1 to TRBJ2-7; the table's D gene call, TRBD1, was not cross checked with the DNA. TRBV21-1 counts as a pseudogene. CDR3 size: 16 residues. The CDR3 sequence is CASSKKRQGGTYEQYF. The CDR3 nucleotides read TGTGCCAGCAGCAAAAAAAGACAGGGGGGTACCTACGAGCAGTACTTC.

This clone turned up a few times. J is TRBJ1-6 and V is TRBV6-2 or TRBV6-3, with D unclear. CDR1 MNHEY and CDR2 SVGEGT come from the germline V gene. The V gene lost 0 bases and the J gene lost 5 bases, with 14 bases spanning the gap. CDR3 length: 17 amino acids. The CDR3 bases are TGTGCCAGCAGTTACTCGACTGGAGGTCCGGATAATTCACCCCTCCACTTT. Protein product: CASSYSTGGPDNSPLHF.

This chain uses TRBV11-2 with TRBJ1-4; no definite D call. Germline V lookup: CDR1 SGHAT, CDR2 FQNNGV. The CDR3 length is 14 residues. V shed 3 bases and J shed 6 bases, with 11 bases lying between them. Here the CDR3 reads CASSLLGRDEKLFF. The CDR3 DNA reads TGTGCCAGCAGCTTGCTAGGCCGGGATGAAAAACTGTTTTTT.